This T cell receptor beta chain stems from a study of graft-versus-host responses after intestinal transplantation. Here immunoSEQ multiplex PCR was the method, and the copy in TCRdb shows in-frame clones only, minus some. The table lists roughly 62,000 clones, about 90% of them singletons, with roughly 2.7% in the top ten. Germline CDR1 reads MNHEY; CDR2 reads SMNVEV (reference sequence). The CDR3 has 13 amino acids. V lost 6 bases and J 3 bases, leaving 12 bases between the germline ends. The TCR originated in a human patient who received an intestinal transplant, so some T cells may come from the graft donor. The J gene is TRBJ2-7, the V gene TRBV27; D perhaps matches TRBD1 (7 bases). The sequences come from PBMCs, collected approximately four months after intestinal transplantation. CDR3 DNA: TGTGCCAGCAGGGCGGGACAGCGCTACGAGCAGTACTTC. Its translation is CASRAGQRYEQYF.